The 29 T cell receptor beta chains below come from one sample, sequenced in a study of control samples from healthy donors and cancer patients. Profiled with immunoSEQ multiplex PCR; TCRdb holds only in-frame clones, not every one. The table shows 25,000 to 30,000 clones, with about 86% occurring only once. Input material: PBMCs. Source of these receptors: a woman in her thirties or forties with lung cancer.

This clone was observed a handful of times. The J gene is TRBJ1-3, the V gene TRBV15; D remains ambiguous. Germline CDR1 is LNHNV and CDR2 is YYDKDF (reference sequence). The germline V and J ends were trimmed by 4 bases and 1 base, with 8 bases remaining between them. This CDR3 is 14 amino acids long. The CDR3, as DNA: TGTGCCACCAGCACAAGAGTATCTGGAAACACCATATATTTT. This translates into CATSTRVSGNTIYF.

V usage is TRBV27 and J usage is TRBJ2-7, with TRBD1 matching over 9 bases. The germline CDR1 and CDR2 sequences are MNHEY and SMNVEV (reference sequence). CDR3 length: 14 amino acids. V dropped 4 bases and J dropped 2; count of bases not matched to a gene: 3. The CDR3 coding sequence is TGTGCCAGCAGTTCCGACAGGGGGGCCTACGAGCAGTACTTC. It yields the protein CASSSDRGAYEQYF.

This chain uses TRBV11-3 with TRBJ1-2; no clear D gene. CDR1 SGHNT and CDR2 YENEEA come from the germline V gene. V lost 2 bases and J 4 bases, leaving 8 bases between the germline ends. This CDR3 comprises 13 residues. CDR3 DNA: TGTGCCAGCAGCTTACGGGGATTCTATGGCTACACCTTC. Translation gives CASSLRGFYGYTF.

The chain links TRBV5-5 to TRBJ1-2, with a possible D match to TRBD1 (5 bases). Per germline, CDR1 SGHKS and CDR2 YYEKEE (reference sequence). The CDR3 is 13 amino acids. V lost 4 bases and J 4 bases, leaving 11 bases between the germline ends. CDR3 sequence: CASSARGTYGYTF. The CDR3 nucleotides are TGTGCCAGCAGCGCCCGGGGGACCTATGGCTACACCTTC. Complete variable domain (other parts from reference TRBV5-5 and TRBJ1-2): DAGVTQSPTHLIKTRGQQVTLRCSPISGHKSVSWYQQVLGQGPQFIFQYYEKEERGRGNFPDRFSARQFPNYSSELNVNALLLGDSALYLCASSARGTYGYTFGSGTRLTVV.

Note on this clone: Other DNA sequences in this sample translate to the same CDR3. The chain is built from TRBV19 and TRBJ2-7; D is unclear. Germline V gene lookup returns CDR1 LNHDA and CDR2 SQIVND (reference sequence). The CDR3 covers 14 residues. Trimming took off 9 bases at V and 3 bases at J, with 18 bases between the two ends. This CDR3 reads CASSPSINRYEQYF. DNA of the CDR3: TGTGCCAGCAGTCCTAGTATAAACCGCTACGAGCAGTACTTC.

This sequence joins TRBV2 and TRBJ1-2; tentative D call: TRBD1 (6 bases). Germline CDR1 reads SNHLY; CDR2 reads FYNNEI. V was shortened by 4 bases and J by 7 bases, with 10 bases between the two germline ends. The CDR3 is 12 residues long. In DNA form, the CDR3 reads TGTGCCAGCAGTGGGACAGCGAGTGGCTACACCTTC. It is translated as CASSGTASGYTF.

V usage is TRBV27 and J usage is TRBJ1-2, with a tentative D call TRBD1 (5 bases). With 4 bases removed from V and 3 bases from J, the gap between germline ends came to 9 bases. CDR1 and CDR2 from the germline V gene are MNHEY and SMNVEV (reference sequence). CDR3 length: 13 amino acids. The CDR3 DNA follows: TGTGCCAGCAGTTGGGGGGGAGACTATGGCTACACCTTC. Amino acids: CASSWGGDYGYTF.

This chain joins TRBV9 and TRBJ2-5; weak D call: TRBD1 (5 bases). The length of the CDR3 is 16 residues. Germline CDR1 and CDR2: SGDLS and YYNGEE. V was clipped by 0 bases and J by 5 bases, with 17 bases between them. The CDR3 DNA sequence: TGTGCCAGCAGCGTAGACAGGAGAGATCCTAAGGAGACCCAGTACTTC. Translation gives CASSVDRRDPKETQYF.

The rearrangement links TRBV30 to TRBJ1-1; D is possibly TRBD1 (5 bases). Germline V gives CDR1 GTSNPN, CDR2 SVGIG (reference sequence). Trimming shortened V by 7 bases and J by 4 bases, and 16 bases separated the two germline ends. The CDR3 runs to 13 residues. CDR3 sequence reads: CASRRGGGTEAFF. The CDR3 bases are TGTGCCTCCCGACGCGGCGGGGGCACTGAAGCTTTCTTT.

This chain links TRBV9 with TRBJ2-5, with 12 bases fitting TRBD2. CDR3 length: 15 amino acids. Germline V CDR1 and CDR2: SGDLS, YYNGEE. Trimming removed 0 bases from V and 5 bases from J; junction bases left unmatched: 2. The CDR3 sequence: CASSVGLAGVETQYF. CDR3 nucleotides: TGTGCCAGCAGCGTAGGACTAGCGGGGGTTGAGACCCAGTACTTC.

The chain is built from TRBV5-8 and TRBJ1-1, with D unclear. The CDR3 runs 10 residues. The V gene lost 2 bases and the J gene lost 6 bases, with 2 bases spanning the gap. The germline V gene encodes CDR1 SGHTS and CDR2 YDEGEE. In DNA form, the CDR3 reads TGTGCCAGCAGCTTTTCTGAAGCTTTCTTT. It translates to CASSFSEAFF.

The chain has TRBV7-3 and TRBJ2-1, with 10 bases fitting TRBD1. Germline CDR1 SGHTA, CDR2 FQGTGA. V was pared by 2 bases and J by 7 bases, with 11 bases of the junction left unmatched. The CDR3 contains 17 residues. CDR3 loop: CASSLVGGTGVANEQFF. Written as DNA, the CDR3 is TGTGCCAGCAGCTTAGTAGGCGGGACAGGGGTCGCGAATGAGCAGTTCTTC.

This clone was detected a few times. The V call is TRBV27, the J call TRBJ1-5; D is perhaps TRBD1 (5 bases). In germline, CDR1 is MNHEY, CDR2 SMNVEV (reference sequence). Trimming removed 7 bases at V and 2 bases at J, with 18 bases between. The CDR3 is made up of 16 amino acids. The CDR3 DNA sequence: TGTGCCAGCATCGACCTCGGGGCCGGGGGCAATCAGCCCCAGCATTTT. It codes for CASIDLGAGGNQPQHF.

The CDR3 region has the DNA TGTGCCAGCAGCCCGGGACATCCCTACGAGCAGTACTTC. Its protein product is CASSPGHPYEQYF. V and J are TRBV3-1 (or the pseudogene TRBV3-2) and TRBJ2-7; possibly TRBD1 for D (6 bases). Trimming shortened V by 4 bases and J by 2 bases, and 9 bases separated the two germline ends. The CDR3 is 13 amino acids. Germline CDR1 is LGHDT and CDR2 is YNNKEL (reference sequence).

The CDR3 loop is CASSEGGSGANVLTF. CDR3 DNA sequence: TGTGCCAGCAGTGAGGGGGGCTCTGGGGCCAACGTCCTGACTTTC. The chain has TRBV6-4 and TRBJ2-6; maybe TRBD2 (6 bases). The V end lost 3 bases, the J end lost 0 bases, and 6 bases lay between the germline ends. There are 15 residues in the CDR3. Germline CDR1 MRHNA, CDR2 SNTAGT.

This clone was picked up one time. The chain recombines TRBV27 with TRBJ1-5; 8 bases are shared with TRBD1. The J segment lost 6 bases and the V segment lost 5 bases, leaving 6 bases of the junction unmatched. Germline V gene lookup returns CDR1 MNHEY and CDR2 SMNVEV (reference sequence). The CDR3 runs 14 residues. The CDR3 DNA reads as TGTGCCAGCAGTCCCCAGGGGGCGGGTCAGCCCCAGCATTTT. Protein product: CASSPQGAGQPQHF.

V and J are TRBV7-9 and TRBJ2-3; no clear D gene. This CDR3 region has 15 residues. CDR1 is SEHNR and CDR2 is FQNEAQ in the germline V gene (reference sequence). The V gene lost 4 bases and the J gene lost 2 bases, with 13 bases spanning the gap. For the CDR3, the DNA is TGTGCCAGCAGCTCCTGGGCCACTACCACAGATACGCAGTATTTT. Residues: CASSSWATTTDTQYF. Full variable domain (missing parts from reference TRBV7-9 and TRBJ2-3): DTGVSQNPRHKITKRGQNVTFRCDPISEHNRLYWYRQTLGQGPEFLTYFQNEAQLEKSRLLSDRFSAERPKGSFSTLEIQRTEQGDSAMYLCASSSWATTTDTQYFGPGTRLTVL.

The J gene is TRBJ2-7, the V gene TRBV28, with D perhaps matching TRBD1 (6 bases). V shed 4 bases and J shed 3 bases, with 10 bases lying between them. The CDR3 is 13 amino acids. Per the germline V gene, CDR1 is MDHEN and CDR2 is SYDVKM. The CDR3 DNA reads TGTGCCAGCAGTTCCTCGGACAGCTACGAGCAGTACTTC. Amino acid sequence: CASSSSDSYEQYF.

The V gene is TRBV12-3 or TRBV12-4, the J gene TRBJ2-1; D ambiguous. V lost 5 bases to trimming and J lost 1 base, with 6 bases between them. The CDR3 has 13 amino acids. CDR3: CASSLGSYNEQFF. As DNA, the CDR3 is TGTGCCAGCAGTCTAGGGTCCTACAATGAGCAGTTCTTC.

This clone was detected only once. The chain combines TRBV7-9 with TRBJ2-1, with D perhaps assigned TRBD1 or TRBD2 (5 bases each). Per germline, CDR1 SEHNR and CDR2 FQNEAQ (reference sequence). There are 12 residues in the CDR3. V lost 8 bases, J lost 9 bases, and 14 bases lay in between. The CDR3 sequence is CASSGATGEQFF. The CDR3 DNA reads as TGTGCCAGCTCCGGGGCTACGGGTGAGCAGTTCTTC.

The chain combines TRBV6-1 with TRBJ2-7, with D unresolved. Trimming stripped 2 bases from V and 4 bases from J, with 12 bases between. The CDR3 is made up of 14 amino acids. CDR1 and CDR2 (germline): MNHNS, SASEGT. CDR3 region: CASSELYSTYEQYF. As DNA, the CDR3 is TGTGCCAGCAGTGAATTGTACAGTACTTACGAGCAGTACTTC.

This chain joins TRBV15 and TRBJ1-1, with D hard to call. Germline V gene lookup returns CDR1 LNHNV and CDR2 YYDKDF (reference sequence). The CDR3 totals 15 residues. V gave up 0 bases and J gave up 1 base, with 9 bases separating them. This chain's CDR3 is CATSRDLLTNTEAFF. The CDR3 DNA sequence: TGTGCCACCAGCAGAGATCTGCTTACGAACACTGAAGCTTTCTTT.

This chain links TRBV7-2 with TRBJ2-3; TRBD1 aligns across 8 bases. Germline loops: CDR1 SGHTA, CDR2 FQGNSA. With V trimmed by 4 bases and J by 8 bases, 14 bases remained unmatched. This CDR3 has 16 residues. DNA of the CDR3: TGTGCCAGCAGCTCCCGCACGGGACAGGCCTCTGGTACGCAGTATTTT. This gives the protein CASSSRTGQASGTQYF.

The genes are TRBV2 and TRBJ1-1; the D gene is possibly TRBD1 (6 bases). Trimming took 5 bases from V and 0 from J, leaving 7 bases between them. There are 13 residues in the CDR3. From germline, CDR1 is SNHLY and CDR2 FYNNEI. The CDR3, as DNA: TGTGCCAGCAGTCAGGGGTTGAACACTGAAGCTTTCTTT. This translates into CASSQGLNTEAFF.

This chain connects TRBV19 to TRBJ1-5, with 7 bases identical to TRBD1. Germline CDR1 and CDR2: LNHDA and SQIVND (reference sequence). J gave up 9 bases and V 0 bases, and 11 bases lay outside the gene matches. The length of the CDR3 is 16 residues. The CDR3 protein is CASSIEYGDRDLPQHF. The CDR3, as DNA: TGTGCCAGTAGTATAGAATATGGCGACAGGGACCTGCCCCAGCATTTT. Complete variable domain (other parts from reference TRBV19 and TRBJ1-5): DGGITQSPKYLFRKEGQNVTLSCEQNLNHDAMYWYRQDPGQGLRLIYYSQIVNDFQKGDIAEGYSVSREKKESFPLTVTSAQKNPTAFYLCASSIEYGDRDLPQHFGDGTRLSIL.

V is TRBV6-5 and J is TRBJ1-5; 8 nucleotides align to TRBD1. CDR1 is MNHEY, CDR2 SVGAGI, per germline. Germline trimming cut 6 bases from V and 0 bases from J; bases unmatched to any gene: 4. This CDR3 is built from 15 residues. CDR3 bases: TGTGCCAGCAGAACAACAGGGGGTAGCAATCAGCCCCAGCATTTT. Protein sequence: CASRTTGGSNQPQHF.

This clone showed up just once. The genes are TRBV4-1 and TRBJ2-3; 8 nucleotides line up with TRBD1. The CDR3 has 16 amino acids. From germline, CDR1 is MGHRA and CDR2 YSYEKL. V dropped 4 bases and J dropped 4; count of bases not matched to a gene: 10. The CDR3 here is CASSLIQGAGSDTQYF. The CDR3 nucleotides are TGCGCCAGCAGCCTAATTCAGGGGGCGGGCTCAGATACGCAGTATTTT.

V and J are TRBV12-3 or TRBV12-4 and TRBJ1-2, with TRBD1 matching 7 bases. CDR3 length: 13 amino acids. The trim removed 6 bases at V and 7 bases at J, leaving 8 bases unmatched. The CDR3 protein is CASRPTGMGGYTF. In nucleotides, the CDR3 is TGTGCCAGCAGGCCGACAGGGATGGGTGGCTACACCTTC.

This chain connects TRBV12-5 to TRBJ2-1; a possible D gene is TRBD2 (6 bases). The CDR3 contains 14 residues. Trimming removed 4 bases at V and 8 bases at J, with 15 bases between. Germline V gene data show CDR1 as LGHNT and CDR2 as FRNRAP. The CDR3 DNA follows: TGTGCTAGTGGTTCCGGGGCCGGAGGGTATGAGCAGTTCTTC. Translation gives CASGSGAGGYEQFF.